This T cell receptor (beta chain) was sequenced in a study of T cells in Graves' hyperthyroidism and ophthalmopathy. On the study more broadly: The initial diagnosis was the point when peripheral blood was collected, ahead of any treatment. Study observations and caveats: Blood also carried most thyroid clonotypes expanded above 0.001.

As concerns this clonotype: Its antigen is unknown.

Researchers took RNA transcripts and amplified the TCR beta CDR3 regions from them. An initial round of RT-PCR targeting the TCR CDR3 relied on the HTBI primer set. Via MiXCR, TCRdb re-called the multiplex PCR reads, giving one row per CDR3 protein. In the table there are roughly 740,000 distinct CDR3 sequences, about 16% of which are singletons. On the basis of clinical symptoms, serum thyroxine and TRAb, thyroid ultrasound and orbital computed tomography, diagnoses were made. The source of the PBMCs was 10 ml of fresh peripheral blood. The TCR was taken from a man younger than 35 with Graves' hyperthyroidism. The sequencing sample was made of blood.

The chain's CDR3 is CATSDSRDGGVYGYTF. DNA of the CDR3: TGTGCCACCAGTGACAGCAGGGACGGAGGAGTCTATGGCTACACCTTC. This chain uses TRBV24-1 with TRBJ1-2, with D possibly being TRBD1 (5 bases). Trimming took 4 bases from V and 4 from J, leaving 18 bases between them. In germline, CDR1 is KGHDR, CDR2 SFDVKD. CDR3 length: 16 amino acids.